Following are 8 T cell receptor beta chains from one sample sequenced in a study of cytomegalovirus exposure and HLA in healthy donors. The PCR made use of 60 Vbeta and 13 Jbeta primers. Using immunoSEQ multiplex PCR, the repertoire was profiled, and TCRdb retains in-frame clones only, with some absent. The sample has about 180,000 clones; over 60% are singletons. The material sequenced was PBMCs. The origin of the receptors is a man aged 35 to 55 in good health and CMV-seropositive.

This clone was seen more than once but under ten times. V usage is TRBV2 and J usage is TRBJ2-5, with 9 bases matching TRBD2. The CDR3 runs to 15 residues. The junction had 9 bases not matched to a gene; V was cut back by 7 bases and J by 3 bases. The germline CDR1 and CDR2 sequences are SNHLY and FYNNEI. The CDR3: CASKRLAGSKETQYF. The CDR3 DNA follows: TGTGCCAGCAAACGGCTAGCGGGGTCAAAAGAGACCCAGTACTTC.

The J gene is TRBJ2-7, the V gene TRBV6-5; tentative D call: TRBD2 (6 bases). Trimming took off 5 bases at V and 4 bases at J, with 15 bases between the two ends. Germline CDR1 and CDR2: MNHEY and SVGAGI. The CDR3 loop spans 14 amino acids. The CDR3 here is CASSLGRAMYEQYF. DNA for the CDR3: TGTGCCAGCAGTCTCGGGAGAGCAATGTACGAGCAGTACTTC.

The chain couples TRBV7-2 to TRBJ2-5; 10 bases align to TRBD2. In germline, CDR1 is SGHTA, CDR2 FQGNSA. This CDR3 spans 15 amino acids. V shed 0 bases and J 5 bases; nucleotides not matched to a gene: 3. As DNA, the CDR3 is TGTGCCAGCAGCTTAGCACTAGCGGGGACGGAGACCCAGTACTTC. Translated: CASSLALAGTETQYF.

The chain carries TRBV11-2 and TRBJ1-2, with 10 bases aligning to TRBD1. This CDR3 comprises 16 residues. V was clipped by 1 base and J by 7 bases; unmatched bases: 9. Germline CDR1 SGHAT, CDR2 FQNNGV. CDR3 in DNA: TGTGCCAGCAGCTTAGTGACAGGGGGCTCAATCAGTGGCTACACCTTC. Its translation is CASSLVTGGSISGYTF.

The chain has TRBV7-3 and TRBJ1-2; D not resolved. Germline assignment: CDR1 SGHTA and CDR2 FQGTGA. This CDR3 region has 13 residues. V shed 5 bases and J shed 6 bases, with 13 bases lying between them. The CDR3 reads CASSPTGRDGYTF. CDR3 sequence (DNA): TGTGCCAGCAGCCCTACGGGGAGGGATGGCTACACCTTC.

The chain joins TRBV11-3 to TRBJ2-1, with 15 bases lining up with TRBD2. The germline V gene encodes CDR1 SGHNT and CDR2 YENEEA. This CDR3 is built from 18 residues. Trimming took 5 bases from V and 5 from J; bases not matched to a gene: 10. The CDR3 spells CASSRWTSGRAGNNEQFF. In nucleotides, the CDR3 is TGTGCCAGCAGCAGATGGACTAGCGGGAGGGCCGGAAACAATGAGCAGTTCTTC.

The chain uses TRBV5-1 and TRBJ2-1; 14 nucleotides align to TRBD2. V lost 4 bases, J lost 4 bases, and 10 bases stayed unmatched. The CDR3 loop spans 18 amino acids. CDR1 and CDR2 from the germline V gene are SGHRS and YFSETQ. This CDR3 reads CASSATSGRALDYNEQFF. CDR3 in DNA: TGCGCCAGCAGCGCGACTAGCGGGAGGGCCCTCGATTACAATGAGCAGTTCTTC.

The rearrangement joins TRBV11-3 to TRBJ2-1; D is possibly TRBD2 (6 bases). Germline V gene data show CDR1 as SGHNT and CDR2 as YENEEA. The CDR3 runs to 17 residues. Trimming removed 1 base at V and 2 bases at J, with 15 bases between. CDR3 sequence: CASSLVRGRAAYNEQFF. The CDR3 DNA sequence: TGTGCCAGCAGCTTAGTCCGGGGGAGAGCCGCCTACAATGAGCAGTTCTTC.